The 8 T cell receptor beta chains reported below all come from one sample, sequenced in a study of blood T cells in healthy people across ages. A sample-barcoded 5' primer and a J-beta primer mix were used in a second PCR of roughly 7 to 11 cycles. TCRdb called the 5' RACE reads again in MiXCR, with one record for every CDR3 protein. The sample holds about 1.5 million distinct CDR3 sequences; about 42% are singletons and the top ten take around 4%. The sample was blood. These receptor sequences come from a young woman in good health.

This clonotype turned up a few times. The V call is TRBV9, the J call TRBJ1-1; tentatively, D is TRBD1 (6 bases). CDR1 is SGDLS, CDR2 YYNGEE, per germline. Trimming removed 4 bases at V and 7 bases at J, with 17 bases between. This CDR3 comprises 14 residues. CDR3 bases: TGTGCCAGCAGCTCGAGGACAGCAATAGATGAAGCTTTCTTT. Its protein product is CASSSRTAIDEAFF.

The genes are TRBV12-3 or TRBV12-4 and TRBJ2-1, with 13 bases lining up with TRBD2. The DNA end favors TRBJ2-7, so the J call may be wrong. CDR3 length: 14 residues. Written as DNA, the CDR3 is TGTGCCACAAGAACTAGCGGGGGGGCCAATGAGCAGTACTTC. Its translation is CATRTSGGANEQYF.

This sequence joins TRBV5-6 and TRBJ2-2; no firm D call. Germline V gene lookup returns CDR1 SGHDT and CDR2 YYEEEE. Trimming removed 2 bases at V and 5 bases at J, with 7 bases between. The CDR3 totals 13 residues. The DNA for the CDR3 is TGTGCCAGCAGCTTTGGGGAAACCGGGGAGCTGTTTTTT. It codes for CASSFGETGELFF. Full variable domain (rest looked up from reference TRBV5-6 and TRBJ2-2): DAGVTQSPTHLIKTRGQQVTLRCSPKSGHDTVSWYQQALGQGPQFIFQYYEEEERQRGNFPDRFSGHQFPNYSSELNVNALLLGDSALYLCASSFGETGELFFGEGSRLTVL.

CDR3 protein: CASSQGPGLYNEQFF. The CDR3 region has the DNA TGCGCCAGCAGCCAAGGCCCCGGACTGTACAATGAGCAGTTCTTC. The chain uses TRBV4-3 and TRBJ2-1; D may be TRBD2 (5 bases). The CDR3 totals 15 residues. Germline loops: CDR1 LGHNA, CDR2 YSLEER. V lost 1 base and J 4 bases, leaving 11 bases between the germline ends.

The chain uses TRBV6-6 and TRBJ1-1; possible D gene TRBD1, 5 bases. The germline V gene encodes CDR1 MNHNY and CDR2 SVGAGI (reference sequence). Trimming removed 2 bases at V and 5 bases at J, with 12 bases between. This CDR3 has 14 residues. CDR3 coding DNA: TGTGCCAGCAGTTACATCGGGGGGGAGACTGAAGCTTTCTTT. It translates to CASSYIGGETEAFF.

DNA for the CDR3: TGTGCCAGCAGGAAGACAGGAGGCAAAAACATTCAGTACTTC. It is translated as CASRKTGGKNIQYF. The V call is TRBV6-6, the J call TRBJ2-4; the D gene is possibly TRBD1 (6 bases). The length of the CDR3 is 14 residues. CDR1 and CDR2 from the germline V gene are MNHNY and SVGAGI (reference sequence). The V end lost 6 bases, the J end lost 3 bases, and 12 bases lay between the germline ends.

This clonotype was counted only a few times. V gene TRBV2 combines with J gene TRBJ1-1; D is ambiguous. The CDR3 loop spans 13 amino acids. Per the germline V gene, CDR1 is SNHLY and CDR2 is FYNNEI. V gave up 6 bases and J gave up 1 base, with 9 bases separating them. CDR3 coding DNA: TGTGCCAGCAGGGCCGTTGGGAACACTGAAGCTTTCTTT. Translated, it gives CASRAVGNTEAFF.

The chain couples TRBV20-1 to TRBJ2-2; either TRBD1 or TRBD2 may supply D (6 bases each). This CDR3 is 14 amino acids long. In germline, CDR1 is DFQATT, CDR2 SNEGSKA (reference sequence). The CDR3: CGLRQEGYPGELFF. In DNA, the CDR3 is TGCGGACTAAGACAGGAAGGTTACCCCGGGGAGCTGTTTTTT.